This T cell receptor beta chain was sequenced during a study of control samples from healthy donors and cancer patients. CDR3 size: 12 residues. The germline CDR1 and CDR2 sequences are ENHRY and SYGVKD. Trimming pared 8 bases from V and 5 bases from J, leaving 12 bases between. Sequenced by immunoSEQ multiplex PCR; TCRdb stores in-frame clones only, minus some. The table includes 150,000 to 200,000 clones, roughly 90% detected once. The receptor's source is a man aged 25-45 years in good health. The sample consisted of blood. The V and J genes are TRBV10-3 and TRBJ1-1; D remains unclear. CDR3 residues: CAIGSVNTEAFF. CDR3 DNA sequence: TGTGCCATCGGGTCGGTAAATACTGAAGCTTTCTTT.